Sequencing of this T cell receptor (beta chain) was carried out in a study of technical replicates of blood from several donors. Produced via immunoSEQ multiplex PCR; TCRdb's table is partial and in-frame only. The sample has under 90,000 clones, around 94% seen once. The J segment lost 6 bases and the V segment lost 6 bases, leaving 1 base of the junction unmatched. The CDR3 consists of 12 residues. Germline V gives CDR1 MNHEY, CDR2 SMNVEV (reference sequence). The chain links TRBV27 to TRBJ2-1, with 8 bases identical to TRBD1. Sequenced: T cells isolated from PBMCs. The TCR comes from a human donor in good health. CDR3 protein: CASRDRVNEQFF. In DNA, the CDR3 is TGTGCCAGCAGGGACAGGGTCAATGAGCAGTTCTTC.